This entry is about one TCR beta chain. Its specificity is not known. The diagnostic colonoscopy in ulcerative colitis patients preceded any immunosuppressive treatment. The data were obtained in a study of pediatric ulcerative colitis. Background on the study: Fewer than ten patients showed pancolitis and two showed left-sided colitis. Study-wide results and limits: Blood-rectal clonal overlap within each person was significantly higher in ulcerative colitis patients than controls.

Profiled with immunoSEQ multiplex PCR; TCRdb holds only in-frame clones, not every one. Among 50,000 to 65,000 clones listed, 86% were seen once. Source material: blood. The clonotype originates from a boy aged 5-17 years with severe ulcerative colitis.

In DNA, the CDR3 is TGTGCCAGCAGTTTAGCTAGCGCCGCAGATACGCAGTATTTT. The encoded protein is CASSLASAADTQYF. This sequence joins TRBV27 and TRBJ2-3; the D gene is possibly TRBD2 (6 bases). Germline CDR1 and CDR2: MNHEY and SMNVEV (reference sequence). This CDR3 contains 14 residues. V dropped 2 bases and J dropped 4 bases, with 10 bases sitting between them.